This T cell receptor beta chain derives from a study of somatic mutations in cytotoxic T cells in rheumatoid arthritis. Study-level background: Blood from the patient (roughly 27 ml EDTA) was drawn right after diagnosis, pretreatment.

Turning to this clone: The antigen is not known.

Points from the study as a whole: Antigens bound by the expanded CD8+ clones were not identified.

Generated by immunoSEQ multiplex PCR, the TCRdb table keeps only in-frame clones and is missing some. The sample yields approximately 19,000 clones, approximately 80% seen once. The TCR sequence derives from an adult with rheumatoid arthritis. The sample was CD8+ T cells sorted from blood.

The CDR3 DNA follows: TGCGCCAGCAGCCAGGGGTCCGGGACAGGGGGTTATGGCTACACCTTC. Translated: CASSQGSGTGGYGYTF. The V call is TRBV4-3, the J call TRBJ1-2; 11 bases are shared with TRBD1. Trimming cost V 3 bases and J 5 bases; bases outside gene matches: 8. The CDR3 covers 16 residues. Germline CDR1 is LGHNA and CDR2 is YSLEER.